This T cell receptor beta chain was recorded in a study of T cell responses to AZD1222 COVID-19 vaccine. To note about this clone: Its matching antigen is unknown.

Study outcomes and limitations: Clonal diversity was possibly underestimated; the donors were predominantly white British and more often female. Nearly half of spike-specific TCRs reportedly go after variant regions that carry no mutations. Breadth and depth of Spike-specific TCRs rose after two AZD1222 doses.

Using immunoSEQ multiplex PCR, the repertoire was profiled, and TCRdb retains in-frame clones only, with some absent. The sample lists around 160,000 clones; over 80% were seen once. CDR1 is SGHTA, CDR2 FQGNSA, per germline. Trimming removed 1 base at V and 6 bases at J, with 8 bases between. The CDR3 covers 13 residues. The material sequenced was peripheral blood, taken 28 days after the second AZD1222 dose. J is TRBJ2-3 and V is TRBV7-2; D remains unclear. The receptor was derived from an adult who received the AZD1222 COVID-19 vaccine. The CDR3: CASSLVQGDTQYF. Written as DNA, the CDR3 is TGTGCCAGCAGCTTAGTCCAAGGTGATACGCAGTATTTT.